This T cell receptor beta chain was identified in a study of cytomegalovirus exposure and HLA in healthy donors. Worth noting for this clone: What it binds is unknown.

PCR primers comprised 60 Vbeta and 13 Jbeta primers. Assay: immunoSEQ multiplex PCR; the TCRdb copy retains only in-frame clones and omits some. The sample has about 170,000 clones. Study results and limitations: The records held CMV serostatus as the only immune exposure information.

V lost 6 bases and J lost 3; bases outside the gene matches: 8. Germline CDR1 and CDR2: SGDLS and YYNGEE. CDR3 size: 14 residues. The source is a woman in her late teens or twenties in good health and CMV-seropositive. The chain has TRBV9 and TRBJ1-1; TRBD1 agrees at 7 bases. Sequencing input: PBMCs. CDR3 residues: CASTQDRADTEAFF. For the CDR3, the DNA is TGTGCCAGCACCCAAGACAGGGCGGACACTGAAGCTTTCTTT.